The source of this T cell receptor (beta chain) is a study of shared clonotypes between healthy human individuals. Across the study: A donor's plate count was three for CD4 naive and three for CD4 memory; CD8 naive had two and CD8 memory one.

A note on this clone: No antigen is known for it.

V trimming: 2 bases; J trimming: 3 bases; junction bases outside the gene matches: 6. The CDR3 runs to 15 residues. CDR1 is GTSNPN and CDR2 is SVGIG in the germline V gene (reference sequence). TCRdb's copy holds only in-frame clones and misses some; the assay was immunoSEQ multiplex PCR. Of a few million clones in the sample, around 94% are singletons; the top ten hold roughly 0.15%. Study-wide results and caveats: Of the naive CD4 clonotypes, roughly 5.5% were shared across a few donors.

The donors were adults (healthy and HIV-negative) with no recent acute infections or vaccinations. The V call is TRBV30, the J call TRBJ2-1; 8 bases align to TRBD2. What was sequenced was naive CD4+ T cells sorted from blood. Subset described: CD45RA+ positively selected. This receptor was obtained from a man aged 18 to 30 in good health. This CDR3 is CAWSSGGRRYNEQFF. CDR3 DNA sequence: TGTGCCTGGAGTTCGGGCGGGAGGCGCTACAATGAGCAGTTCTTC.